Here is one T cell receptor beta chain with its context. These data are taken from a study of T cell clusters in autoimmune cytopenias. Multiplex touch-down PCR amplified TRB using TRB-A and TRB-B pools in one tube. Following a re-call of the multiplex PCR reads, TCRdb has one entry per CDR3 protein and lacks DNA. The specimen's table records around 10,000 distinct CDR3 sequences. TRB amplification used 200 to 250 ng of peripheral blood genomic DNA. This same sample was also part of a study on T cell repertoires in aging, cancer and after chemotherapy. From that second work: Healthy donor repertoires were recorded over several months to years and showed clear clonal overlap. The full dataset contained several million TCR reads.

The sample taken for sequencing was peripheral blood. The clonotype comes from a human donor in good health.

CDR3 protein: CASSRGYRQPQHF. V gene TRBV6-5 combines with J gene TRBJ1-5. CDR1 and CDR2 from the germline V gene are MNHEY and SVGAGI. The CDR3 runs to 13 residues.